This TCR beta chain was sequenced in a study of T-cell reconstitution after alpha-beta-depleted transplantation in children (dated by TCRdb to the mid-2010s). With regard to the full study: Using TCR repertoire profiling, the study quantitatively followed how T-cell immune reconstitution unfolded in children after TCRalphabeta/CD19-depleted allogeneic hematopoietic cell transplantation.

Receptors were amplified or captured by PCR. The instrument given in TCRdb is Illumina HiSeq 2500. TCR libraries were prepared with molecular barcoding, using unique molecular identifiers to normalize TCRbeta repertoire quantification. The public reads were reanalyzed by TCRdb: fastp trimming at Q25, MiXCR alignment, in-frame beta chains only. Duplicate CDR3 protein sequences are folded into a single record with the most common DNA and genes. In all, the sample holds approximately 520,000 distinct CDR3 sequences, and less than 35% of those were seen once. Together, the top ten hold under 3% of the sample. Regarding this clonotype: Its cognate antigen has yet to be identified. No quality values exist for individual bases; no much larger clone is one base distant.

The clonotype comes from a human donor who donated a stem cell graft to a child with aplastic anemia. The material sequenced was PBMCs from the stem cell graft donor, taken from the stem cell graft.

The sequenced DNA is TGCAGTGCGGACCGGGACAATGAGCAGTTCTTC. This sequence encodes CSADRDNEQFF. The rearranged segments are TRBV20-1 and TRBJ2-1; the D gene is not confidently resolved. From the cysteine up to the phenylalanine, the CDR3 has a length of 11 residues. Of all the DNA, just the CDR3 is kept, 33 bases in frame from base 1. Based on the germline V gene (reference sequence), the CDR1 and CDR2 sequences are DFQATT and SNEGSKA. At the junction V is shortened by 6 bases and J by 5 bases, with 8 bases in between.